This T cell receptor beta chain was recorded in a study of T cells after yellow fever vaccination. Turning to the study itself: Any fraction with a low cell number was prepared using SMART-Seq v4 Ultra Low Input. Whole-study results and caveats: Post-booster repertoires contained most primary-vaccination clones again (96% CD4, 88% CD8). The secondary T-cell response peaked on day 5, not day 15, but was weaker.

Germline V gene data show CDR1 as DFQATT and CDR2 as SNEGSKA (reference sequence). The length of the CDR3 is 12 residues. Trimming left V 3 bases short and J 3 bases short, with 8 bases between. On this clonotype itself: No antigen is known for it.

The 5'RACE template-switching step produced TCR cDNA and added a universal primer site and UMIs. MiXCR was run by TCRdb on the 5' RACE reads, yielding one entry per CDR3 protein. This repertoire shows tens of thousands of distinct CDR3 sequences, around 7.3% found once; its top ten account for less than 50%. The source is a man younger than 45 who received the YFV17D yellow fever vaccine. V gene TRBV20-1 combines with J gene TRBJ1-1, with D uncertain. The sample was CD8+ T cells sorted from PBMCs, taken on the day of the yellow fever booster vaccination. CDR3 in amino acids: CSASWEDTEAFF. In DNA form, the CDR3 reads TGCAGTGCTAGTTGGGAGGACACTGAAGCTTTCTTT.